These 21 T cell receptor beta chains originate from one sample sequenced in a study of CD8+ T cells in alopecia areata. Isolated RNA was reverse transcribed into cDNA used as the sequencing template. TCRdb's table, derived via immunoSEQ multiplex PCR, lists solely in-frame clones and lacks some. Sampling found about 300,000 clones, none seen once. Sorting relied on CD4, CD8alpha, NKG2D, NKG2ACE and other markers applied to pooled cutaneous lymph node cells. Specimen: CD4+ T cells sorted from a lymph node. The receptors come from a C3H/HeJ mouse with alopecia areata. For this strain, the MHC haplotype corresponds to H2-k.

Details on this clone: The genes are named according to mouse. Coverage ceases 4 residues before the CDR3 finishes, and the germline J gene fills in the end. The sample has other DNA sequences that encode this CDR3 too. V and J are TRBV1 and TRBJ2-3; D remains unclear. Trimming removed 3 bases at V and 0 bases at J, with 7 bases between. The CDR3 is made up of 14 amino acids. Germline values: CDR1 NSQYPW, CDR2 LRSPGD (reference sequence). Incomplete CDR3 DNA: TGCACCTGCAGTGCTCCAGCTAGTGCAGAA. It yields the protein CTCSAPASAE. The full CDR3 protein is CTCSAPASAETLYF.

As concerns this clone: The genes are named according to mouse. Read sequence stops 4 residues before the CDR3 end, and the germline J gene provides the missing end. The chain combines TRBV1 with TRBJ2-4; TRBD1 matches at 7 bases. Germline V lookup: CDR1 NSQYPW, CDR2 LRSPGD (reference sequence). CDR3 size: 12 residues. The CDR3 protein is CTCSGDRNTLYF. The sequenced CDR3 bases are TGCACCTGCAGTGGGGACAGAAAC.

In this sample, this clone turned up a few times. Mouse germline and gene names are used. From the germline J gene comes the end of the CDR3, since the read stops 4 residues before it. This CDR3 is also generated by other DNA sequences in the sample. This chain connects TRBV19 to TRBJ1-1; D might be TRBD1 (5 bases). Looked up from germline, CDR1 is FNHDT and CDR2 is SITEND (reference sequence). The V end was cut by 0 bases, the J end by 3 bases, with 6 bases between. The CDR3 totals 13 residues. CDR3 bases read: TGTGCCAGCAGTATAGGAGGGGACACA. The encoded protein is CASSIGGDT. The full CDR3 sequence reads CASSIGGDTEVFF. Using reference TRBV19 and TRBJ1-1 for the parts outside the CDR3, the full variable domain is GGIITQTPKFLIGQEGQKLTLKCQQNFNHDTMYWYRQDSGKGLRLIYYSITENDLQKGDLSEGYDASREKKSSFSLTVTSAQKNEMAVFLCASSIGGDTEVFFGKGTRLTVV.

This clone came up a few times. Mouse germline and gene names are used. The CDR3 end lies 4 residues beyond the end of the read and is filled in from the germline J gene. This sample also contains other DNA sequences that code for the same CDR3. This chain connects TRBV14 to TRBJ1-2, with D perhaps matching TRBD1 (6 bases). The germline V gene has CDR1 SGHDT and CDR2 FRDEAV. The CDR3 runs 14 residues. Trimming shortened V by 2 bases and J by 0 bases, and 8 bases separated the two germline ends. Partial CDR3 DNA: TGTGCCAGCAGTTTGACAGGTGCAAACTCC. This sequence encodes CASSLTGANS. The full CDR3 sequence reads CASSLTGANSDYTF.

Comment on this clone: Gene names and germline refer to mouse. The read terminates 4 residues ahead of where the CDR3 ends, so the germline J gene completes it. Other DNA sequences in the same sample also yield this CDR3. The chain carries TRBV5 and TRBJ2-5; D uncertain. The CDR3 contains 12 residues. Germline V gene lookup returns CDR1 LGHNA and CDR2 YNLKQL (reference sequence). The V gene lost 2 bases and the J gene lost 3 bases, with 3 bases spanning the gap. CDR3 sequence reads: CASSQQQDTQYF. The CDR3 DNA, read in part, is TGTGCCAGCAGCCAACAACAAGAC.

Only a few counts were recorded for this clone. Gene labels here are mouse ones. The sequenced fragment ends 4 residues before the CDR3 boundary, so the rest is inferred from the germline J gene. This same CDR3 is encoded by further DNA sequences in the sample. This chain uses TRBV13-1 with TRBJ2-5; no clear D gene. Germline CDR1 and CDR2: NSHNY and SYGAGN. This CDR3 is built from 14 residues. V lost 2 bases, J lost 0 bases, and 7 bases lay in between. The CDR3 spells CASSELGNQDTQYF. CDR3 bases read: TGTGCCAGCAGTGAATTGGGTAACCAAGAC.

Turning to this clone: The germline and genes are mouse ones. The CDR3 end is not reached by the read, which stops 4 residues before it; the germline J gene fills it in. The same CDR3 is also encoded by other DNA sequences in this sample. V gene TRBV13-1 combines with J gene TRBJ1-2; D ambiguous. Germline CDR1 reads NSHNY; CDR2 reads SYGAGN. Trimming removed 0 bases from V and 0 bases from J, with 9 bases in between. CDR3 length: 15 residues. The CDR3 spells CASSDAPRTNSDYTF. The CDR3 DNA, read in part, is TGTGCCAGCAGTGATGCTCCCAGAACAAACTCC.

This clone was counted a few times. Gene labels here are mouse ones. The sequence runs out 4 residues before the end of the CDR3; the remainder is reconstructed from the germline J gene. This specimen includes other DNA sequences encoding the same CDR3. The chain combines TRBV19 with TRBJ1-1, with 8 bases fitting TRBD1. Germline V gene lookup returns CDR1 FNHDT and CDR2 SITEND (reference sequence). The CDR3 contains 14 residues. Trimming cost V 4 bases and J 4 bases; bases outside gene matches: 6. The CDR3 protein is CASSRQGRGTEVFF. The CDR3 DNA, read in part, is TGTGCCAGCAGTCGACAGGGGAGGGGCACA.

A word on this clone: Mouse gene names apply. The CDR3 end falls 4 residues outside the read, so it is completed with the germline J gene. The chain recombines TRBV19 with TRBJ2-1, with 13 bases lining up with TRBD2. The germline gives CDR1 FNHDT, CDR2 SITEND (reference sequence). The V gene end was trimmed by 4 bases and the J gene end by 0 bases; junction bases not matched to a gene: 4. CDR3 length: 17 amino acids. Incomplete CDR3 DNA: TGTGCCAGCAGTCCGGGACTGGGGGGGTCTAACTATGCT. Its translation: CASSPGLGGSNYA. The whole CDR3 region reads CASSPGLGGSNYAEQFF.

There are a few counts of this clone. Here the gene names and germline are mouse. The CDR3 extends 4 residues past the end of the read, so its final part is completed from the germline J gene. The chain has TRBV5 and TRBJ1-2; 8 bases line up with TRBD1. Germline CDR1 LGHNA, CDR2 YNLKQL (reference sequence). V was clipped by 0 bases and J by 4 bases; unmatched bases: 4. The CDR3 length is 15 residues. The CDR3 loop is CASSQDAGGASDYTF. The covered CDR3 bases are TGTGCCAGCAGCCAAGATGCAGGGGGCGCCTCC.

This clone was counted at least ten times. Gene names follow the mouse nomenclature. The observed sequence ends 4 residues before the CDR3 terminus, with the missing tail filled in from the germline J gene. V and J are TRBV13-3 and TRBJ1-2; D may be TRBD1 (6 bases). The germline CDR1 and CDR2 sequences are NNHDY and SYVADS. The CDR3 loop spans 15 amino acids. The germline V and J ends were trimmed by 1 base and 3 bases, with 13 bases remaining between them. CDR3 region: CASSDPRGRDSDYTF. CDR3 DNA, as far as it was read: TGTGCCAGCAGTGATCCGAGGGGGAGGGACTCC.

A note on this clone: Gene and germline names: mouse. Coverage ceases 4 residues before the CDR3 finishes, and the germline J gene fills in the end. The chain couples TRBV13-1 to TRBJ2-7, with TRBD2 matching 9 bases. CDR1 is NSHNY and CDR2 is SYGAGN in the germline V gene. The CDR3 loop spans 15 amino acids. The CDR3 bases that were read are TGTGCCAGCAGTGATGCTGGGGGGGGGAGATAT. Translating gives CASSDAGGGRY. The full CDR3 sequence reads CASSDAGGGRYEQYF.

This clone was counted a few times. The germline and genes are mouse ones. The read stops 4 residues short of the end of the CDR3; the missing end is completed from the germline J gene. The rearrangement links TRBV19 to TRBJ2-3, with D possibly TRBD2 on 6 matching bases. V was clipped by 5 bases and J by 0 bases, with 16 bases between them. This CDR3 has 16 residues. Germline CDR1 FNHDT, CDR2 SITEND (reference sequence). Here the CDR3 reads CASSLPGTLSAETLYF. Partial CDR3 DNA: TGTGCCAGCAGCCTTCCCGGGACTCTTAGTGCAGAA.

Comments on this clone: Each gene name is a mouse one. The read stops 4 residues short of the end of the CDR3; the missing end is completed from the germline J gene. This chain uses TRBV19 with TRBJ2-1, with D maybe TRBD1 (5 bases). Per germline, CDR1 FNHDT and CDR2 SITEND (reference sequence). This CDR3 has 14 amino acids. The V gene lost 6 bases and the J gene lost 1 base, with 11 bases spanning the gap. Incomplete CDR3 DNA: TGTGCCAGCAACCCCGGACAAAACTATGCT. It is translated as CASNPGQNYA. The whole CDR3 reads CASNPGQNYAEQFF.

Remarks on this clone: Mouse germline and gene names are used. The read terminates 4 residues before the CDR3 end, so the remaining end is supplied by the germline J gene. This sequence joins TRBV19 and TRBJ2-7, with 11 nucleotides matching TRBD1. V gave up 0 bases and J gave up 0 bases; unmatched junction bases: 11. The CDR3 has 19 residues. CDR1 and CDR2 (germline): FNHDT, SITEND (reference sequence). Here the CDR3 reads CASSIGTGGAHRSSYEQYF. The part of the CDR3 DNA that was read is TGTGCCAGCAGTATAGGGACAGGGGGCGCCCATAGGAGCTCCTAT.

The table lists this clone with a few counts. Germline and genes: mouse. The observed sequence ends 4 residues before the CDR3 terminus, with the missing tail filled in from the germline J gene. This specimen includes other DNA sequences encoding the same CDR3. This rearrangement joins TRBV1 to TRBJ2-7, with 10 positions matching TRBD2. The CDR3 covers 15 residues. Germline V gene data show CDR1 as NSQYPW and CDR2 as LRSPGD (reference sequence). V trimming: 1 base; J trimming: 3 bases; junction bases outside the gene matches: 3. The CDR3 region is CTCSAGGTGVYEQYF. Partial CDR3 DNA: TGCACCTGCAGTGCAGGGGGGACTGGGGTCTAT.

This clone was observed a few times. All gene names here are mouse names. With the read ending 4 residues before the CDR3 end, the germline J gene is used to fill in that end. This chain joins TRBV13-3 and TRBJ2-3; TRBD1 matches at 7 bases. The CDR3 extends over 17 amino acids. The V gene's germline CDR1 is NNHDY and CDR2 SYVADS. The V and J ends lost 5 bases and 0 bases, in that order; junction bases with no gene match: 12. The sequenced CDR3 bases are TGTGCCAGCAGGACCCTGCGACAGGGCGGTAGTGCAGAA. Residues: CASRTLRQGGSAE. The CDR3 as a whole reads CASRTLRQGGSAETLYF.

This clone was observed a handful of times. Each gene name is a mouse one. CDR3 loop: CASSEGQGTDYTF. CDR3 DNA (partial): TGTGCCAGCAGTGAAGGACAGGGGACC. The chain joins TRBV13-1 to TRBJ1-2, with 9 positions matching TRBD1. The sequence runs out 4 residues before the end of the CDR3; the remainder is reconstructed from the germline J gene. The germline V gene has CDR1 NSHNY and CDR2 SYGAGN. The length of the CDR3 is 13 residues.

This clone was counted only a few times. The germline and genes are mouse ones. The sequence runs out 4 residues before the end of the CDR3; the remainder is reconstructed from the germline J gene. This chain connects TRBV5 to TRBJ2-2; TRBD2 agrees at 7 bases. V was clipped by 0 bases and J by 1 base; unmatched bases: 5. CDR3 size: 17 residues. CDR1 and CDR2 from the germline V gene are LGHNA and YNLKQL (reference sequence). This chain's CDR3 is CASSQEVLGVNTGQLYF. CDR3 bases read: TGTGCCAGCAGCCAAGAAGTTCTGGGGGTAAACACCGGG.

This clone has just a few counts. Gene names are mouse gene names. The DNA ends 4 residues before the CDR3 does, and the rest of the CDR3 is filled in from the germline J gene. V gene TRBV13-1 combines with J gene TRBJ2-3, with 8 bases matching TRBD1. The CDR3 has 16 amino acids. J lost 0 bases, V lost 5 bases, and 8 bases had no gene match. Germline values: CDR1 NSHNY, CDR2 SYGAGN. CDR3 loop: CASSADRGSSAETLYF. The covered CDR3 bases are TGTGCCAGCAGCGCCGACAGGGGCTCTAGTGCAGAA.

Notes on this clone: Genes here carry mouse names. The read finishes 4 residues shy of the CDR3 end, and the germline J gene is used to complete it. This sequence joins TRBV31 and TRBJ2-2; TRBD2 agrees at 9 bases. The germline V gene has CDR1 GKSSPN and CDR2 SITVG. This CDR3 contains 16 residues. V trimming: 3 bases; J trimming: 0 bases; junction bases outside the gene matches: 5. The sequenced part of the CDR3 DNA is TGTGCCTGGAGACCACGACTGGGGGCAAACACCGGG. It specifies CAWRPRLGANTG. The CDR3 reads in full as CAWRPRLGANTGQLYF.